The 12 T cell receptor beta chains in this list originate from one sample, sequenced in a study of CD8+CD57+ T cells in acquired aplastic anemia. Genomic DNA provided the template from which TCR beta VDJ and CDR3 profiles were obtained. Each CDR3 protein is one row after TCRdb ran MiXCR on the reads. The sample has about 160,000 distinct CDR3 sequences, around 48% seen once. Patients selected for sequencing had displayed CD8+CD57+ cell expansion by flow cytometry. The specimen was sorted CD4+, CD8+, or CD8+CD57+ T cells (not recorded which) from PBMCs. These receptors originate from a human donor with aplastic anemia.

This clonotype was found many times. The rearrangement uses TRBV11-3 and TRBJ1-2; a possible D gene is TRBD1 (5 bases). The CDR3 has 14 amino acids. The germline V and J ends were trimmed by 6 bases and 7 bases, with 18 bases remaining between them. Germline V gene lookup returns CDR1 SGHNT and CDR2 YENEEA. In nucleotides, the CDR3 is TGTGCCAGCAGTGAACGGGGGGTCGACCTTGGCTACACCTTC. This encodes CASSERGVDLGYTF.

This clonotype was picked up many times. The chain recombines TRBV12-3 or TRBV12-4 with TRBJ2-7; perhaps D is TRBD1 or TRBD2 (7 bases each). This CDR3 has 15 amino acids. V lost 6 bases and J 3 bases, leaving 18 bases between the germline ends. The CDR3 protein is CASRRTGEGLYEQYF. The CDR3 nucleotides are TGTGCCAGCAGGCGAACAGGGGAGGGACTCTACGAGCAGTACTTC.

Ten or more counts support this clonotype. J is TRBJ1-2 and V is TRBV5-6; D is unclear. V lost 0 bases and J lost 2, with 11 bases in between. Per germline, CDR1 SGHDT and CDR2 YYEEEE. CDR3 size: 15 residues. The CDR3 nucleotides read TGTGCCAGCAGCTTGGAGGGTTGGTACAACTATGGCTACACCTTC. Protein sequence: CASSLEGWYNYGYTF. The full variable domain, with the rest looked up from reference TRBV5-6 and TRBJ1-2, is DAGVTQSPTHLIKTRGQQVTLRCSPKSGHDTVSWYQQALGQGPQFIFQYYEEEERQRGNFPDRFSGHQFPNYSSELNVNALLLGDSALYLCASSLEGWYNYGYTFGSGTRLTVV.

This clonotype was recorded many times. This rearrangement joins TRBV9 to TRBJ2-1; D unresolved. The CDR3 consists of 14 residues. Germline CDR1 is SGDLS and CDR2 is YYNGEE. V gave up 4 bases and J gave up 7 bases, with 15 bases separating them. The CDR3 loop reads CASSPSGVDNEQFF. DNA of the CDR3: TGTGCCAGCAGCCCCTCAGGAGTAGATAATGAGCAGTTCTTC.

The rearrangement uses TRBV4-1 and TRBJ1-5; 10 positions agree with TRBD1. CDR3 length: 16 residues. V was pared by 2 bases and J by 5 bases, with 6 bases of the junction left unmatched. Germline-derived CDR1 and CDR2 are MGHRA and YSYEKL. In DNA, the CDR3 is TGCGCCAGCAGCCAAACGGGACAGGGGCGCGATCAGCCCCAGCATTTT. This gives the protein CASSQTGQGRDQPQHF.

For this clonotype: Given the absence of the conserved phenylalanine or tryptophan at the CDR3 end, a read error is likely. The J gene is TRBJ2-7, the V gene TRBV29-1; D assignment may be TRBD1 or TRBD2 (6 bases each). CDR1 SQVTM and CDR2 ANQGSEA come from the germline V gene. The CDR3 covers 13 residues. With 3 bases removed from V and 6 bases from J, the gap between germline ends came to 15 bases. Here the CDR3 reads CSVDTGALREQYL. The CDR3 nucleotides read TGCAGCGTTGATACGGGGGCCCTGCGCGAGCAGTACCTC.

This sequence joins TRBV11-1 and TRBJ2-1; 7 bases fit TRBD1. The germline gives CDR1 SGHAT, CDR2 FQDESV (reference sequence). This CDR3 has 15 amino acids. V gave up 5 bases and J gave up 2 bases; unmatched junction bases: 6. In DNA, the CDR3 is TGTGCCAGCAGCGGCCGGGACAGAACCTACAATGAGCAGTTCTTC. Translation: CASSGRDRTYNEQFF.

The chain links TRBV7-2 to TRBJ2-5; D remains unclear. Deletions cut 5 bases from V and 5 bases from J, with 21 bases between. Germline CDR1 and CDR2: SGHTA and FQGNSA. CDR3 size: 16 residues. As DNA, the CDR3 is TGTGCCAGCAGCATTGGGATTGGGCGGCCTCTGGAGACCCAGTACTTC. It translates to CASSIGIGRPLETQYF.

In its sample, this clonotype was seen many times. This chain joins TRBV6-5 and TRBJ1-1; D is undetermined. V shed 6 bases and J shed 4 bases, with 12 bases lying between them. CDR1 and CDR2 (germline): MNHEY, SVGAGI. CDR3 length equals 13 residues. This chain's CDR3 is CASRTSAGTEAFF. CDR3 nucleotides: TGTGCCAGCAGGACATCCGCGGGCACTGAAGCTTTCTTT.

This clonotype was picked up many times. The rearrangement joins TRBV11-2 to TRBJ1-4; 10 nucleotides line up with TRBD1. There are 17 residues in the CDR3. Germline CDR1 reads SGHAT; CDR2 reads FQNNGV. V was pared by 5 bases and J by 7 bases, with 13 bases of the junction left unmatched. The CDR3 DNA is TGTGCCAGCAGCCTACGTGGGACAGGGGAGGATAGTGAAAAACTGTTTTTT. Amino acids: CASSLRGTGEDSEKLFF.

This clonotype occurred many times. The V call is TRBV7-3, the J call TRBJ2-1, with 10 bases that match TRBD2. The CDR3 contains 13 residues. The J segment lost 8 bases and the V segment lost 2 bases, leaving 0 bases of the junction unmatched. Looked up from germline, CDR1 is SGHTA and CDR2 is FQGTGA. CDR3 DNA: TGTGCCAGCAGCTTACTAGCGGGAGATGAGCAGTTCTTC. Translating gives CASSLLAGDEQFF.

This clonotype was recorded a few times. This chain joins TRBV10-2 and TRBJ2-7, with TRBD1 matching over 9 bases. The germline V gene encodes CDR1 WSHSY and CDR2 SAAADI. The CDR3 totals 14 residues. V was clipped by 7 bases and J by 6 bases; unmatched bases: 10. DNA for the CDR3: TGCGCCAGCACGGTCCGACAGGGGGGGTCCGAGCAGTACTTC. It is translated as CASTVRQGGSEQYF.